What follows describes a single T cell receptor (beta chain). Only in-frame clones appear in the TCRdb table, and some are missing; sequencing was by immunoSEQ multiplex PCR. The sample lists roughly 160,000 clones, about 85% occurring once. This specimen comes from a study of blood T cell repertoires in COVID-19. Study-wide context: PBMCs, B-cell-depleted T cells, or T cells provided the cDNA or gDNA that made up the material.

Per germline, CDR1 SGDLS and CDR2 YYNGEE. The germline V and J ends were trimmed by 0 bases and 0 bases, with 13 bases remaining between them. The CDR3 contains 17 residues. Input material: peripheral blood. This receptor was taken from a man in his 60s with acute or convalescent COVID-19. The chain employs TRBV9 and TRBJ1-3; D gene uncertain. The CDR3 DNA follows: TGTGCCAGCAGCGTAGAGGCAGTCTCGGGCTCTGGAAACACCATATATTTT. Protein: CASSVEAVSGSGNTIYF. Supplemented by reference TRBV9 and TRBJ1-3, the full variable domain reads DSGVTQTPKHLITATGQRVTLRCSPRSGDLSVYWYQQSLDQGLQFLIQYYNGEERAKGNILERFSAQQFPDLHSELNLSSLELGDSALYFCASSVEAVSGSGNTIYFGEGSWLTVV.